Below, 29 T cell receptor beta chains from the same sample are listed, as sequenced in a study of blood T cell repertoires in COVID-19. The repertoire was sequenced with immunoSEQ multiplex PCR; TCRdb's copy has only in-frame clones and lacks some. The table lists some 100,000 clones, roughly nine tenths of them singletons. The source material was peripheral blood. All receptors come from a man aged 60 to 75 with acute or convalescent COVID-19.

In nucleotides, the CDR3 is TGTGCCAGCAGTGAAACAGTTAATGAAAAACTGTTTTTT. This gives the protein CASSETVNEKLFF. This sequence joins TRBV27 and TRBJ1-4; D unclear. CDR1 MNHEY and CDR2 SMNVEV come from the germline V gene (reference sequence). V was shortened by 5 bases and J by 4 bases, with 8 bases between the two germline ends. This CDR3 contains 13 residues.

The gene calls are TRBV3-1 (or the pseudogene TRBV3-2) and TRBJ1-1; D unclear. This CDR3 is 15 amino acids long. Germline CDR1 and CDR2: LGHDT and YNNKEL (reference sequence). Trimming removed 5 bases from V and 1 base from J, with 14 bases in between. CDR3 sequence reads: CASSSTRTPNTEAFF. The CDR3 DNA reads TGTGCCAGCAGCTCCACCCGAACACCGAACACTGAAGCTTTCTTT.

This clone is a singleton in its sample. This rearrangement joins TRBV7-9 to TRBJ2-7, with no clear D. Deletions cut 6 bases from V and 6 bases from J, with 12 bases between. Germline V gives CDR1 SEHNR, CDR2 FQNEAQ (reference sequence). The CDR3 runs to 12 residues. CDR3 coding DNA: TGTGCCAGCAGATTAAACTCTGGCGAGCAGTACTTC. Residues: CASRLNSGEQYF.

The chain combines TRBV28 with TRBJ1-2; TRBD1 aligns across 7 bases. This CDR3 region has 14 residues. After removal of 6 bases from V and 3 bases from J, the junction contained 7 bases not matched to a gene. CDR1 is MDHEN and CDR2 is SYDVKM in the germline V gene. The CDR3 nucleotides read TGTGCCAGCAGCGGACAGGTCGGGGACTATGGCTACACCTTC. Its translation is CASSGQVGDYGYTF.

The V call is TRBV2, the J call TRBJ2-2; 8 nucleotides line up with TRBD2. Germline V gives CDR1 SNHLY, CDR2 FYNNEI. Unmatched junction bases numbered 7, after V lost 6 bases and J lost 4 bases. The CDR3 has 15 residues. Here the CDR3 reads CASRTRGGGTGELFF. DNA for the CDR3: TGTGCCAGCAGGACCCGGGGGGGCGGCACCGGGGAGCTGTTTTTT.

This clone was observed a single time. This sequence joins TRBV11-2 and TRBJ1-1; 7 positions agree with TRBD1. The V gene end was trimmed by 5 bases and the J gene end by 11 bases; junction bases not matched to a gene: 11. Germline CDR1 is SGHAT and CDR2 is FQNNGV. CDR3 length equals 13 residues. CDR3: CASSNFGQAQAFF. The DNA for the CDR3 is TGTGCCAGCAGCAATTTCGGACAGGCTCAGGCTTTCTTT.

The chain has TRBV12-5 and TRBJ2-3; 12 bases are shared with TRBD2. J lost 4 bases, V lost 9 bases, and 5 bases had no gene match. Germline V lookup: CDR1 LGHNT, CDR2 FRNRAP. There are 14 residues in the CDR3. The CDR3: CASVGTSGSDTQYF. The CDR3 region has the DNA TGTGCTAGCGTAGGGACTAGCGGGTCAGATACGCAGTATTTT.

Only a few counts were recorded for this clone. The CDR3 DNA is TGTGCCAGCAGCCAAGAGACGGGAACCGGGGAGCTGTTTTTT. This sequence encodes CASSQETGTGELFF. This chain connects TRBV14 to TRBJ2-2; perhaps TRBD2 as D (5 bases). CDR1 and CDR2 (germline): SGHDN, FVKESK. Trimming left V 0 bases short and J 5 bases short, with 7 bases between. This CDR3 region has 14 residues.

On this clone: A junction end diverges from the germline sequence, so it may reflect a read error. J is TRBJ2-2 and V is TRBV7-7; 15 bases agree with TRBD2. CDR3 length equals 16 residues. Per germline, CDR1 SSHAT and CDR2 FNYEAQ (reference sequence). In nucleotides, the CDR3 is TGTGCTAGCAGCCCGGGACTAGCGGGAGGCACCGGGGAGCTGTTTTTT. Translation: CASSPGLAGGTGELFF.

The chain links TRBV30 to TRBJ1-2; perhaps TRBD1 as D (5 bases). The CDR3 has 12 residues. Germline CDR1 is GTSNPN and CDR2 is SVGIG (reference sequence). The V and J ends lost 2 bases and 4 bases respectively, with 8 bases between them. CDR3 sequence: CAWSKGIYGYTF. The CDR3 nucleotides read TGTGCCTGGAGTAAGGGGATCTATGGCTACACCTTC.

This chain joins TRBV28 and TRBJ2-7, with 11 bases lining up with TRBD2. Germline loops: CDR1 MDHEN, CDR2 SYDVKM. After removal of 1 base from V and 4 bases from J, the junction contained 6 bases not matched to a gene. The CDR3 length is 16 residues. CDR3 loop: CASSLSLAGVRYEQYV. In nucleotides, the CDR3 is TGTGCCAGCAGTTTATCACTAGCGGGAGTTAGGTACGAGCAGTACGTC.

The chain joins TRBV29-1 to TRBJ2-3, with 8 bases lining up with TRBD2. CDR1 and CDR2 (germline): SQVTM, ANQGSEA. The CDR3 totals 14 residues. The V and J ends lost 5 bases and 4 bases, in that order; junction bases with no gene match: 8. In DNA, the CDR3 is TGCAGCGTTAGGAGAGCGGGAGAGGCAGATACGCAGTATTTT. It is translated as CSVRRAGEADTQYF.

This clone was seen once. The rearrangement uses TRBV4-2 and TRBJ1-5; D ambiguous. V gave up 0 bases and J gave up 4 bases, with 7 bases separating them. Looked up from germline, CDR1 is LGHNA and CDR2 is YNFKEQ. This CDR3 comprises 14 residues. The CDR3 coding sequence is TGTGCCAGCAGCCAAGATGGTCAGAATCAGCCCCAGCATTTT. Translating it yields CASSQDGQNQPQHF.

The gene calls are TRBV4-1 and TRBJ2-2, with TRBD2 identical over 10 bases. This CDR3 spans 17 amino acids. Germline V lookup: CDR1 MGHRA, CDR2 YSYEKL. Losses at the gene ends were 0 bases for V and 2 bases for J; bases not matched to a gene: 3. The CDR3 DNA reads TGCGCCAGCAGCCAAGAATGGACTAGCGGTAACACCGGGGAGCTGTTTTTT. Amino acids: CASSQEWTSGNTGELFF.

The J gene is TRBJ1-6, the V gene TRBV7-2, with D perhaps TRBD1 (6 bases). Trimming took 3 bases from V and 9 from J, leaving 21 bases between them. In germline, CDR1 is SGHTA, CDR2 FQGNSA. This CDR3 has 17 amino acids. This CDR3 is CASSLPLGHIRGSPLHF. DNA for the CDR3: TGTGCCAGCAGCTTGCCATTGGGACACATAAGGGGTTCACCCCTCCACTTT.

The rearrangement links TRBV6-5 to TRBJ1-1; 9 nucleotides line up with TRBD1. CDR1 MNHEY and CDR2 SVGAGI come from the germline V gene. CDR3 size: 14 residues. J was trimmed by 10 bases and V by 6 bases; bases with no gene match: 12. CDR3 sequence (DNA): TGTGCCAGCAGAGCCGGGACAGGGAGGTTTTTAGCTTTCTTT. Amino acids: CASRAGTGRFLAFF.

The rearrangement links TRBV18 to TRBJ1-5; 9 bases match TRBD1. CDR3 size: 15 residues. The V gene's germline CDR1 is KGHSH and CDR2 LQKENI. Trimming cost V 5 bases and J 4 bases; bases outside gene matches: 6. CDR3: CASSWGQGENQPQHF. CDR3 DNA sequence: TGTGCCAGCTCATGGGGACAGGGTGAGAATCAGCCCCAGCATTTT. Full variable domain (remainder filled in from reference TRBV18 and TRBJ1-5): NAGVMQNPRHLVRRRGQEARLRCSPMKGHSHVYWYRQLPEEGLKFMVYLQKENIIDESGMPKERFSAEFPKEGPSILRIQQVVRGDSAAYFCASSWGQGENQPQHFGDGTRLSIL.

The chain has TRBV19 and TRBJ1-1, with unresolved D. CDR3 length: 15 residues. Germline assignment: CDR1 LNHDA and CDR2 SQIVND (reference sequence). Trimming left V 3 bases short and J 7 bases short, with 18 bases between. In DNA, the CDR3 is TGTGCCAGTAGTATTATGCTGCGGATACCCGTTGAAGCTTTCTTT. It specifies CASSIMLRIPVEAFF.

CDR3 sequence (DNA): TGTGCCAGCAGCCAAGAGACAGTGAACACTGAAGCTTTCTTT. Its translation: CASSQETVNTEAFF. V usage is TRBV14 and J usage is TRBJ1-1, with a tentative D call TRBD1 (5 bases). Germline-derived CDR1 and CDR2 are SGHDN and FVKESK. The CDR3 has 14 amino acids. V gave up 0 bases and J gave up 0 bases, with 5 bases separating them.

The chain has TRBV5-1 and TRBJ2-3; TRBD2 aligns across 7 bases. V shed 4 bases, J shed 0 bases, and the junction held 2 bases outside the gene matches. Looked up from germline, CDR1 is SGHRS and CDR2 is YFSETQ. The CDR3 is 14 amino acids. Here the CDR3 reads CASSLSGSTDTQYF. The CDR3 coding sequence is TGCGCCAGCAGCCTTAGCGGGAGCACAGATACGCAGTATTTT.

V is TRBV2 and J is TRBJ2-2; TRBD2 matches at 13 bases. The CDR3 covers 14 residues. With 7 bases clipped from V and 7 bases from J, the junction kept 3 bases outside the gene matches. CDR1 is SNHLY and CDR2 is FYNNEI in the germline V gene. DNA of the CDR3: TGTGCCAGCATTCGGACTAGCGGGGGCGGGGAGCTGTTTTTT. Translated, it gives CASIRTSGGGELFF.

J is TRBJ2-3 and V is TRBV5-4; a weak D match, TRBD1 (6 bases). Between the trimmed V and J ends, which lost 0 bases and 2 bases, there was a span of 16 bases. This CDR3 has 17 residues. The germline gives CDR1 SGHNT, CDR2 YYREEE (reference sequence). The CDR3 bases are TGTGCCAGCAGCTTGGACACTACGGGACACTACACAGATACGCAGTATTTT. This codes for CASSLDTTGHYTDTQYF.

This sequence joins TRBV30 and TRBJ1-2; D ambiguous. The CDR3 has 15 amino acids. CDR1 and CDR2 (germline): GTSNPN, SVGIG (reference sequence). Trimming took 7 bases from V and 2 from J, leaving 20 bases between them. CDR3 in DNA: TGTGCCTCTAACTTGGGGAGGATTACGAACTATGGCTACACCTTC. It yields the protein CASNLGRITNYGYTF.

This chain links TRBV27 with TRBJ2-7, with 13 bases fitting TRBD2. The junction had 6 bases not matched to a gene; V was cut back by 6 bases and J by 4 bases. This CDR3 has 15 residues. Per germline, CDR1 MNHEY and CDR2 SMNVEV (reference sequence). CDR3 bases: TGTGCCAGCAGCTATACTAGCGGGAGGGCGTACGAGCAGTACTTC. Its translation is CASSYTSGRAYEQYF.

This clone was observed once. This chain joins TRBV19 and TRBJ1-5, with a possible D match to TRBD1 (5 bases). V lost 6 bases, J lost 9 bases, and 12 bases lay in between. The CDR3 consists of 12 residues. CDR1 is LNHDA, CDR2 SQIVND, per germline (reference sequence). CDR3 protein: CASREGSRPQHF. DNA for the CDR3: TGTGCCAGTAGGGAGGGGAGTAGGCCCCAGCATTTT.

This chain joins TRBV28 and TRBJ1-3; D gene ambiguous. CDR1 is MDHEN, CDR2 SYDVKM, per germline. Trimming cost V 8 bases and J 0 bases, with 11 bases left between them. This CDR3 spans 14 amino acids. For the CDR3, the DNA is TGTGCCAGCGGGCTCCTGAGCTCTGGAAACACCATATATTTT. Residues: CASGLLSSGNTIYF.

For the CDR3, the DNA is TGTGCCAGCAGTTTATTACCCCAGGGGTCTTCGGCCAAAAACATTCAGTACTTC. It specifies CASSLLPQGSSAKNIQYF. The rearrangement links TRBV27 to TRBJ2-4; the D gene is possibly TRBD1 (6 bases). The length of the CDR3 is 18 residues. CDR1 and CDR2 (germline): MNHEY, SMNVEV (reference sequence). V was cut by 1 base and J by 1 base, with 17 bases left in between.

V is TRBV7-2 and J is TRBJ2-1, with 7 positions matching TRBD2. Germline V lookup: CDR1 SGHTA, CDR2 FQGNSA. The CDR3 has 16 residues. V was clipped by 5 bases and J by 3 bases; unmatched bases: 10. CDR3: CASSPQRGSNYNEQFF. DNA of the CDR3: TGTGCCAGCAGCCCCCAGCGGGGCTCCAACTACAATGAGCAGTTCTTC.

V is TRBV30 and J is TRBJ2-3, with TRBD2 as a possible D gene (7 bases). Germline V gene lookup returns CDR1 GTSNPN and CDR2 SVGIG (reference sequence). The ends were cut back, 6 bases at V and 3 bases at J, with 13 bases in the middle. The CDR3 length is 13 residues. CDR3 protein: CACGGGVTDTQYF. The DNA for the CDR3 is TGTGCCTGTGGAGGGGGGGTTACAGATACGCAGTATTTT.